Listed below are T cell receptor beta chains from one sample, sequenced in a study of T cells after somatic rescue of genetic block. Clones were read by immunoSEQ multiplex PCR, and TCRdb kept only the in-frame ones, dropping some. This table holds under 15,000 clones, 60% to 75% found once. Sequencing was performed on peripheral blood mononuclear cells (PBMCs). The receptors were sampled from a boy between 10 and 17 years old. Each CDR3 is given without its conserved first and last residue. D genes are given only for firm matches. A clone size is listed for some rows: how often the clone was seen (once, few, many), or a class if it is expanded.

12 | NA | TRBD1 | TRBJ1-6 | TRBV9 | ASNAGGPNSPLH
15 | NA | TRBD1 | TRBJ1-1 | TRBV2 | ASRKSYTGTEVHGAF
11 | once | NA | TRBJ2-4 | TRBV18 | ASSPGGGDIQY
13 | NA | NA | TRBJ2-7 | TRBV6-9 | ASSLGTSIFYEQY
15 | few | NA | TRBJ2-2 | TRBV28 | ASSLLFLQGRTGELF
14 | few | TRBD2 | TRBJ2-3 | TRBV18 | ASSPLAGGLSDTQY
14 | NA | NA | TRBJ2-7 | TRBV6-6 | ASSPSYGRPSYEQY
15 | NA | NA | TRBJ2-6 | TRBV5-4 | ASSMGVGSSGANVLT
13 | once | NA | TRBJ1-4 | TRBV28 | ASSLFGQGDEKLF
13 | NA | TRBD1 | TRBJ1-2 | TRBV5-6 | ASSPFQGGLYGYT
11 | NA | NA | TRBJ2-7 | TRBV18 | ASSPIRFYEQY
14 | NA | NA | TRBJ1-1 | TRBV19 | ASSINPGSTDTEAF
12 | NA | TRBD1 | TRBJ2-5 | TRBV28 | ASNYRGLQETQY
13 | NA | TRBD2 | TRBJ2-1 | TRBV7-9 | ASSRGLAGGSEQF
11 | once | NA | TRBJ2-7 | TRBV19 | ASSMEARYEQY
17 | NA | TRBD2 | TRBJ2-3 | TRBV18 | ASSLNRFGTSGAPDTQY
14 | once | TRBD2 | TRBJ2-1 | TRBV5-1 | ASSLAAGGYYNEQF
15 | NA | NA | TRBJ2-5 | TRBV7-8 | ASSSLPGFGKQETQY
13 | medium-sized | TRBD2 | TRBJ2-3 | TRBV30 | AWSVLAGVTDTQY
16 | NA | NA | TRBJ1-6 | TRBV21-1 | ASSRRKQGAKLDSPLH
9 | NA | NA | TRBJ2-5 | TRBV5-4 | ASSSMETQY
12 | NA | TRBD1 | TRBJ1-1 | TRBV5-1 | ASSPGTVNTEAF
10 | NA | NA | TRBJ2-4 | TRBV10-3 | AIEAGNEVRY
11 | NA | NA | TRBJ2-1 | TRBV28 | ASRGEAYNEQF
14 | NA | NA | TRBJ1-1 | TRBV18 | ASSAVFPGVDTEAF
13 | NA | NA | TRBJ2-2 | TRBV18 | ASSPDYRVAGELF
12 | NA | TRBD2 | TRBJ2-3 | TRBV10-3 | AISTSGLTDTQY
16 | NA | TRBD1 | TRBJ2-7 | TRBV2 | ASSLHLPGQGMPKVQY
13 | NA | TRBD1 | TRBJ1-1 | TRBV10-3 | AISSGQGLSTEAF
15 | NA | TRBD2 | TRBJ2-2 | TRBV7-3 | ASSLTGLAANTGELF
12 | NA | TRBD2 | TRBJ2-1 | TRBV7-8 | ASSPGLAGGMGF
15 | NA | TRBD2 | TRBJ2-1 | TRBV11-2 | ASSFYPRLAEVGEQF
13 | NA | NA | TRBJ2-1 | TRBV12-5 | ASGLGDIVYNEQF
14 | NA | NA | TRBJ2-3 | TRBV9 | ASSPRLGKDTDTQY